Below are 22 T cell receptor beta chains sequenced from a single sample in a study of blood T cells in healthy people across ages. The use of a sample-barcoded 5' primer and a J-beta primer mix characterized a second PCR of about 6 to 11 cycles. MiXCR was run by TCRdb on the 5' RACE reads, yielding one entry per CDR3 protein. Seen here are about a million distinct CDR3 sequences, about 44% observed once, and the top ten hold 13%. Input material: blood. All receptors come from a man aged 30-40 years in good health.

This clonotype has just a few counts. The chain uses TRBV27 and TRBJ2-7, with D perhaps matching TRBD1 (6 bases). This CDR3 comprises 14 residues. Germline loops: CDR1 MNHEY, CDR2 SMNVEV (reference sequence). Trimming removed 3 bases from V and 5 bases from J, with 14 bases in between. The CDR3 DNA is TGTGCCAGCAGTTTCGGGACACATGGGGACGAGCAGTACTTC. This encodes CASSFGTHGDEQYF.

This clonotype was seen more than once but under ten times. The chain employs TRBV6-2 or TRBV6-3 and TRBJ2-2; D unresolved. The V gene's germline CDR1 is MNHEY and CDR2 SVGEGT. Trimming cost V 0 bases and J 5 bases, with 10 bases left between them. The CDR3 is 15 residues long. Here the CDR3 reads CASSYSRGRTGELFF. In DNA form, the CDR3 reads TGTGCCAGCAGTTACTCGAGAGGTCGAACCGGGGAGCTGTTTTTT.

This clonotype has more than one count but fewer than ten. The chain recombines TRBV6-5 with TRBJ2-3; TRBD2 matches 11 bases. Germline values: CDR1 MNHEY, CDR2 SVGAGI. The CDR3 sequence is 14 residues long. Trimming removed 5 bases from V and 5 bases from J; junction bases left unmatched: 3. CDR3 amino acids: CASSLGLAGDTQYF. The CDR3 region has the DNA TGTGCCAGCAGTCTCGGACTAGCGGGAGATACGCAGTATTTT.

This chain uses TRBV6-2 or TRBV6-3 with TRBJ2-5; 8 positions match TRBD2. The DNA end favors TRBJ2-7, so the J call may be wrong. The germline V gene encodes CDR1 MNHEY and CDR2 SVGEGT. CDR3 size: 15 residues. The CDR3 loop is CASSSPAGVAYEQYF. Here the CDR3 DNA reads TGTGCCAGCAGTTCCCCAGCGGGGGTCGCCTACGAGCAGTACTTC.

This rearrangement joins TRBV28 to TRBJ2-3; TRBD1 might be the D (7 bases). Trimming removed 6 bases from V and 6 bases from J, with 19 bases in between. The V gene's germline CDR1 is MDHEN and CDR2 SYDVKM. The CDR3 length is 15 residues. CDR3 in DNA: TGTGCCAGCAGCAAGGAGGGGGCCAGGTCCGATACGCAGTATTTT. It specifies CASSKEGARSDTQYF. Full variable domain (rest looked up from reference TRBV28 and TRBJ2-3): DVKVTQSSRYLVKRTGEKVFLECVQDMDHENMFWYRQDPGLGLRLIYFSYDVKMKEKGDIPEGYSVSREKKERFSLILESASTNQTSMYLCASSKEGARSDTQYFGPGTRLTVL.

The chain has TRBV5-1 and TRBJ2-3, with TRBD1 matching 7 bases. Germline lookup yields CDR1 SGHRS and CDR2 YFSETQ. The CDR3 totals 15 residues. With V trimmed by 4 bases and J by 2 bases, 7 bases remained unmatched. This CDR3 is CASSPLTGPTDTQYF. DNA of the CDR3: TGCGCCAGCAGCCCCCTGACAGGGCCCACAGATACGCAGTATTTT.

The chain uses TRBV2 and TRBJ1-6; no clear D. V gave up 8 bases and J gave up 5 bases, with 7 bases separating them. Germline V gene sequence: CDR1 SNHLY, CDR2 FYNNEI. The CDR3 runs 12 residues. The CDR3 loop reads CASGLDNSPLHF. For the CDR3, the DNA is TGTGCCAGCGGATTAGATAATTCACCCCTCCACTTT.

This chain links TRBV3-1 with TRBJ2-3; D ambiguous. Germline loops: CDR1 LGHDT, CDR2 YNNKEL (reference sequence). CDR3 size: 16 residues. With 4 bases removed from V and 2 bases from J, the gap between germline ends came to 16 bases. This CDR3 is CASSLRLLRSTDTQYF. The CDR3 DNA sequence: TGTGCCAGCAGCCTTCGACTGCTGCGCTCCACAGATACGCAGTATTTT.

The chain recombines TRBV9 with TRBJ2-1, with a weak D call TRBD2 (6 bases). This CDR3 has 15 amino acids. Trimming took off 4 bases at V and 13 bases at J, with 24 bases between the two ends. The V gene's germline CDR1 is SGDLS and CDR2 YYNGEE. The CDR3 reads CASSLGGTSRETQFF. CDR3 coding DNA: TGTGCCAGCAGCCTAGGCGGGACCTCCAGGGAGACCCAGTTCTTC. Combining the CDR3 with reference TRBV9 and TRBJ2-1 gives the whole variable domain DSGVTQTPKHLITATGQRVTLRCSPRSGDLSVYWYQQSLDQGLQFLIQYYNGEERAKGNILERFSAQQFPDLHSELNLSSLELGDSALYFCASSLGGTSRETQFFGPGTRLTVL.

This sequence joins TRBV29-1 and TRBJ1-5; tentative D call: TRBD1 (5 bases). V lost 4 bases and J lost 7, with 14 bases in between. The germline V gene has CDR1 SQVTM and CDR2 ANQGSEA. The length of the CDR3 is 13 residues. CDR3 sequence reads: CSVVGTWGQPQHF. The CDR3, as DNA: TGCAGCGTTGTCGGGACCTGGGGGCAGCCCCAGCATTTT.

This clonotype was seen a few times. The gene calls are TRBV7-3 and TRBJ2-7; 8 bases are shared with TRBD1. Germline lookup yields CDR1 SGHTA and CDR2 FQGTGA. This CDR3 region has 14 residues. Losses at the gene ends were 3 bases for V and 3 bases for J; bases not matched to a gene: 4. CDR3: CASSLGQDNYEQYF. CDR3 sequence (DNA): TGTGCCAGCAGCTTGGGACAGGACAACTACGAGCAGTACTTC. Filled out from reference TRBV7-3 and TRBJ2-7, the complete variable domain reads GAGVSQTPSNKVTEKGKYVELRCDPISGHTALYWYRQSLGQGPEFLIYFQGTGAADDSGLPNDRFFAVRPEGSVSTLKIQRTERGDSAVYLCASSLGQDNYEQYFGPGTRLTVT.

V and J are TRBV2 and TRBJ2-5; TRBD2 agrees at 10 bases. The germline V gene has CDR1 SNHLY and CDR2 FYNNEI. The V gene end was trimmed by 6 bases and the J gene end by 2 bases; junction bases not matched to a gene: 6. The CDR3 sequence is 15 residues long. This CDR3 is CASSDSGGPQETQYF. The CDR3 coding sequence is TGTGCCAGCAGCGATAGCGGGGGGCCTCAAGAGACCCAGTACTTC.

The chain combines TRBV12-5 with TRBJ1-2, with D perhaps TRBD1 (5 bases). The germline gives CDR1 LGHNT, CDR2 FRNRAP. V was cut by 1 base and J by 4 bases, with 10 bases left in between. This CDR3 is 14 amino acids long. CDR3 region: CASGLEMGPYGYTF. CDR3 bases: TGTGCTAGTGGTTTGGAAATGGGACCCTATGGCTACACCTTC.

This clonotype was seen a few times. This rearrangement joins TRBV5-1 to TRBJ2-1; 7 positions match TRBD2. Germline CDR1 reads SGHRS; CDR2 reads YFSETQ. V was clipped by 3 bases and J by 9 bases; unmatched bases: 9. The CDR3 is 14 residues long. The CDR3 nucleotides are TGCGCCAGCAGCTCTAGACTAGCTGACGGTGAGCAGTTCTTC. Residues: CASSSRLADGEQFF.

V gene TRBV7-2 combines with J gene TRBJ2-3, with TRBD2 identical over 7 bases. Trimming cost V 4 bases and J 1 base; bases outside gene matches: 8. The CDR3 spans 16 residues. Per germline, CDR1 SGHTA and CDR2 FQGNSA. The CDR3 region is CASSSGLPDGTDTQYF. As DNA, the CDR3 is TGTGCCAGCAGCTCGGGACTACCTGACGGCACAGATACGCAGTATTTT.

The V and J genes are TRBV5-5 and TRBJ2-4; D not resolved. Germline V gives CDR1 SGHKS, CDR2 YYEKEE (reference sequence). Between the trimmed V and J ends, which lost 2 bases and 0 bases, there was a span of 6 bases. The CDR3 loop spans 14 amino acids. The chain's CDR3 is CASSFQLAKNIQYF. The CDR3 DNA reads as TGTGCCAGCAGCTTTCAGCTAGCCAAAAACATTCAGTACTTC.

The genes are TRBV2 and TRBJ1-5; D perhaps matches TRBD1 (6 bases). This CDR3 has 15 residues. Germline CDR1 reads SNHLY; CDR2 reads FYNNEI. V was trimmed by 4 bases and J by 5 bases, leaving 15 bases between them. The CDR3 is CASSGTGTPDQPQHF. CDR3 sequence (DNA): TGTGCCAGCAGTGGCACCGGGACACCGGATCAGCCCCAGCATTTT.

This clonotype was seen a few times. The chain combines TRBV7-2 with TRBJ2-1, with D unresolved. Trimming removed 5 bases from V and 0 bases from J, with 11 bases in between. The CDR3 spans 15 residues. The germline gives CDR1 SGHTA, CDR2 FQGNSA. DNA of the CDR3: TGTGCCAGCAGCCCCCACGCTAGCTCCTACAATGAGCAGTTCTTC. Amino acids: CASSPHASSYNEQFF.

In this sample, this clonotype turned up a few times. The chain carries TRBV5-6 and TRBJ2-5, with 7 bases that match TRBD2. After removal of 0 bases from V and 1 base from J, the junction contained 9 bases not matched to a gene. This CDR3 is 17 amino acids long. Germline V gene sequence: CDR1 SGHDT, CDR2 YYEEEE. CDR3 DNA sequence: TGTGCCAGCAGCTTGGAAAAATGGTGGGGGGGCCAAGAGACCCAGTACTTC. Translation: CASSLEKWWGGQETQYF.

V usage is TRBV21-1 and J usage is TRBJ2-7; the table's D gene call, TRBD2, was not cross checked with the DNA. TRBV21-1 is listed as a pseudogene. This CDR3 has 19 amino acids. The CDR3 DNA follows: TGTGCCAGCAGCAAAATCGCGCTACTAGCGGGGGATCCTTTCTACGAGCAGTACTTC. Its translation: CASSKIALLAGDPFYEQYF.

The chain joins TRBV28 to TRBJ2-5; TRBD1 aligns across 9 bases. With the DNA end fitting TRBJ2-7 better, the J assignment may be wrong. Germline-derived CDR1 and CDR2 are MDHEN and SYDVKM. This CDR3 is 17 amino acids long. CDR3 coding DNA: TGTGCCAGCAGTCTGGACAGGGGAGAGACCAACTACTACGAGCAGTACTTC. It specifies CASSLDRGETNYYEQYF.

This clonotype was detected a few times. The chain links TRBV12-3 or TRBV12-4 to TRBJ2-5, with 8 bases fitting TRBD1. The V and J ends lost 1 base and 0 bases, in that order; junction bases with no gene match: 22. The CDR3 sequence is 22 residues long. DNA for the CDR3: TGTGCCAGCAGTTTAGAGGGTTCCAGGACAGGGATTATGGGGGCGTACCAAGAGACCCAGTACTTC. Amino acid sequence: CASSLEGSRTGIMGAYQETQYF.